This T cell receptor (beta chain) was captured in a study of T cell responses to AZD1222 COVID-19 vaccine. Study summary: Analyses pooled second doses at about 4 or about 12 weeks.

The data were produced by immunoSEQ multiplex PCR, yet TCRdb's version contains in-frame clones alone and is incomplete. The repertoire includes 150,000 or so clones, approximately 90% of them detected once, and less than 5.5% sits in the top ten. With respect to this clone: What it binds is unknown.

Study-wide findings and caveats: Donors were mostly white British, more females; clonal diversity possibly underestimated.

Germline lookup yields CDR1 LNHDA and CDR2 SQIVND (reference sequence). Trimming took 7 bases from V and 5 from J, leaving 9 bases between them. This CDR3 contains 12 residues. The sequence was obtained from an adult in good health. This specimen was peripheral blood, taken on day 0 of AZD1222 vaccination. The V and J genes are TRBV19 and TRBJ1-5; D is unclear. The CDR3 reads CASKRRDQPQHF. For the CDR3, the DNA is TGTGCCAGTAAAAGGCGCGATCAGCCCCAGCATTTT.